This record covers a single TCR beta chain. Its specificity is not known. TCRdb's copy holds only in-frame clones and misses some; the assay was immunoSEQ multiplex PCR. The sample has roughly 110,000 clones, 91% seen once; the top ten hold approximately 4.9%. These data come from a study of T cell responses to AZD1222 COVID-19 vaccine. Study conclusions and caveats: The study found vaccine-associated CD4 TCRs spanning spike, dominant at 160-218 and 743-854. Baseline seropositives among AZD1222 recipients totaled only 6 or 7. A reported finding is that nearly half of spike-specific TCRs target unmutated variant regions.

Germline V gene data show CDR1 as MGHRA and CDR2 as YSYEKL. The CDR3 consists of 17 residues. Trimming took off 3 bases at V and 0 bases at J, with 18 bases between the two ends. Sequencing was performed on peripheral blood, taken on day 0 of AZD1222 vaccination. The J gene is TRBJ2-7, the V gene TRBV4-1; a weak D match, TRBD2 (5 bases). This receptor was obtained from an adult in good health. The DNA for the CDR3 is TGCGCCAGCAGCCATATGGGAGTGAGGGCTAGCTCCTACGAGCAGTACTTC. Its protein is CASSHMGVRASSYEQYF.